This T cell receptor beta chain originates from a study of tissue T cells after allogeneic stem cell transplantation. Profiled with immunoSEQ multiplex PCR; TCRdb holds only in-frame clones, not every one. Of under 2,000 clones listed, 75% to 80% are singletons. V dropped 3 bases and J dropped 5 bases, with 6 bases sitting between them. The length of the CDR3 is 12 residues. Steroid-refractory graft-versus-host disease after allogeneic hematopoietic cell transplant qualified adults for prospective research-autopsy enrollment. This sequence originates from a male patient aged 40 to 70 with steroid-refractory graft-versus-host disease after an allogeneic stem cell transplant. The graft donor may have given rise to some T cells. Sequences were derived from colon tissue, sampled at autopsy. The chain couples TRBV12-3 or TRBV12-4 to TRBJ2-3; the D call may be TRBD1 or TRBD2 (5 bases each). The CDR3 region has the DNA TGTGCCAGCAGTTTTGGGGGAGATACGCAGTATTTT. This gives the protein CASSFGGDTQYF.